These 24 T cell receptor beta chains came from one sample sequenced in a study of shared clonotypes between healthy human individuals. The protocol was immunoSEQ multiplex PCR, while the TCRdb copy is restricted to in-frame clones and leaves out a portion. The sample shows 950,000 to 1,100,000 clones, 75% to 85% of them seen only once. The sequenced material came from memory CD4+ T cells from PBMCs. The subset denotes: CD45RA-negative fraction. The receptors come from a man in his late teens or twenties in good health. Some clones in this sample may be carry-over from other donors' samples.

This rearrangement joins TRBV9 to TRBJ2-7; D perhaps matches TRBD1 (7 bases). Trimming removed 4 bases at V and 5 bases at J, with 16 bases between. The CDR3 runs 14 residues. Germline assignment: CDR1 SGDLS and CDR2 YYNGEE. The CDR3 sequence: CASSPRQGGNEQYF. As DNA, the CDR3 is TGTGCCAGCAGCCCCCGACAGGGCGGGAACGAGCAGTACTTC.

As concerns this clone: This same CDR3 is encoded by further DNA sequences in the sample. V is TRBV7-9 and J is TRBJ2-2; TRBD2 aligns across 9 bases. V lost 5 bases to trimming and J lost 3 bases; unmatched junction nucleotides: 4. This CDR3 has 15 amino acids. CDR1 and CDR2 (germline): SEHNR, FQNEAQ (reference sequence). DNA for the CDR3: TGTGCCAGCAGCCCCTTAGCGGGAGACACCGGGGAGCTGTTTTTT. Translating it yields CASSPLAGDTGELFF.

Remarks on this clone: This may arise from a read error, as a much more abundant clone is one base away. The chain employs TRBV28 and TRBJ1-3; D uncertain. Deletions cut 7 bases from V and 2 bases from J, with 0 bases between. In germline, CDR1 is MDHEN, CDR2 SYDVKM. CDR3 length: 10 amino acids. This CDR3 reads CASTGNTIYF. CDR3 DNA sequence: TGTGCCAGCACTGGAAACACCATATATTTT.

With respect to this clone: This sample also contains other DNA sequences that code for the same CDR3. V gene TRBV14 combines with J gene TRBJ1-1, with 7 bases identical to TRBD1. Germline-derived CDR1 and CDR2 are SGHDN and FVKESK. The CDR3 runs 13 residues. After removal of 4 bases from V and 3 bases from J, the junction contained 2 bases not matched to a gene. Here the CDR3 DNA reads TGTGCCAGCAGCCGACAGGGATACACTGAAGCTTTCTTT. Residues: CASSRQGYTEAFF. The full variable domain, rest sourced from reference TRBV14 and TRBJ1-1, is EAGVTQFPSHSVIEKGQTVTLRCDPISGHDNLYWYRRVMGKEIKFLLHFVKESKQDESGMPNNRFLAERTGGTYSTLKVQPAELEDSGVYFCASSRQGYTEAFFGQGTRLTVV.

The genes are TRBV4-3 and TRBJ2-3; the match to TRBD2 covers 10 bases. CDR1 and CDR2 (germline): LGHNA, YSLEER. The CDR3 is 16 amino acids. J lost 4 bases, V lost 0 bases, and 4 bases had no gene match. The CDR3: CASSQDLAGGADTQYF. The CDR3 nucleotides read TGCGCCAGCAGCCAAGACTTAGCGGGGGGAGCAGATACGCAGTATTTT.

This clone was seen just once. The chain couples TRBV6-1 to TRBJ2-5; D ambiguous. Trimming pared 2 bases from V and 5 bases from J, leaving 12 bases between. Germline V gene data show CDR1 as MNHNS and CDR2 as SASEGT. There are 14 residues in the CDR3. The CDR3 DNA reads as TGTGCCAGCAGTGAAATGGTAGGATGGGAGACCCAGTACTTC. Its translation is CASSEMVGWETQYF.

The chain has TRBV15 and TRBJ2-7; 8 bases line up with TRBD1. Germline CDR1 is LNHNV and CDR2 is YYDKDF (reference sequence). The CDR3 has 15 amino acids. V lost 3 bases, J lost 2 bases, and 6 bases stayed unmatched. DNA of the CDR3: TGTGCCACCAGCAGGGCCCCGGGACAGGCCTACGAGCAGTACTTC. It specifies CATSRAPGQAYEQYF.

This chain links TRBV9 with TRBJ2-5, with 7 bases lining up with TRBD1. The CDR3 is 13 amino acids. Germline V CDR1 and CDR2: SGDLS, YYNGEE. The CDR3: CYKEGAEGETQYF. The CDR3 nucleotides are TGTTACAAAGAGGGGGCGGAAGGGGAGACCCAGTACTTC. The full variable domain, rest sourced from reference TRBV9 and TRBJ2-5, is DSGVTQTPKHLITATGQRVTLRCSPRSGDLSVYWYQQSLDQGLQFLIQYYNGEERAKGNILERFSAQQFPDLHSELNLSSLELGDSALYFCYKEGAEGETQYFGPGTRLLVL.

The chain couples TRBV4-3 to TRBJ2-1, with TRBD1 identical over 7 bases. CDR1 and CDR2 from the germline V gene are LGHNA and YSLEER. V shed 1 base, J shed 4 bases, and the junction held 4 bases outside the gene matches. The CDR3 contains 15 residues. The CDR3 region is CASSQAGGSYNEQFF. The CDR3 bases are TGCGCCAGCAGCCAAGCAGGGGGTTCTTACAATGAGCAGTTCTTC.

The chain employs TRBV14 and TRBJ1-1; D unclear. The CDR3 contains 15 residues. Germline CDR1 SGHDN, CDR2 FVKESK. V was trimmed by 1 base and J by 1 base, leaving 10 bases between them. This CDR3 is CASSQVRQRNTEAFF. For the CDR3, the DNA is TGTGCCAGCAGCCAAGTAAGGCAGAGGAACACTGAAGCTTTCTTT.

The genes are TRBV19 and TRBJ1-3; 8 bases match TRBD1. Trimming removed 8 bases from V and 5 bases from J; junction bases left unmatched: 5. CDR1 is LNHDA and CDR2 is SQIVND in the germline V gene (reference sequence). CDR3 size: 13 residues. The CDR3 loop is CASAAGGRNTIYF. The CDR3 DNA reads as TGTGCCAGTGCGGCAGGGGGCCGAAACACCATATATTTT.

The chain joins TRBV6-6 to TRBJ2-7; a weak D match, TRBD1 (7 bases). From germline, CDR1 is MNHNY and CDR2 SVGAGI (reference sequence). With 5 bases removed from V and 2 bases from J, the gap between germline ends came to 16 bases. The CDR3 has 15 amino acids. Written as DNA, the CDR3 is TGTGCCAGCAGTAACGGGGGAGACAGGGCCTACGAGCAGTACTTC. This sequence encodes CASSNGGDRAYEQYF.

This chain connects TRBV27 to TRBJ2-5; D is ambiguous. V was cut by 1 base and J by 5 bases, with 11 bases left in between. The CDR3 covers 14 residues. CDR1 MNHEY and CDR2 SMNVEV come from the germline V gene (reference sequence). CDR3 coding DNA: TGTGCCAGCAGTTTATATCGGCTGGGGGAGACCCAGTACTTC. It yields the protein CASSLYRLGETQYF.

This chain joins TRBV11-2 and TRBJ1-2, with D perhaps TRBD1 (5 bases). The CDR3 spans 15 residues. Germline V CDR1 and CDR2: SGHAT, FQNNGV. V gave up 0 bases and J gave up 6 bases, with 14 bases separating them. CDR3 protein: CASSLDSGGTDGYTF. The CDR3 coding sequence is TGTGCCAGCAGCTTAGATTCCGGAGGGACGGATGGCTACACCTTC.

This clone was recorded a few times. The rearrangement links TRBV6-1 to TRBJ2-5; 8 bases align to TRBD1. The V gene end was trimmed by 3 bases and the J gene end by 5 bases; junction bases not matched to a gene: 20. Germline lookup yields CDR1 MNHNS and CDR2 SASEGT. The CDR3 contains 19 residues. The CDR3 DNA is TGTGCCAGCAGTGACCCTGCTCAGGGGGCGCTCCCAAGGGGCGAGACCCAGTACTTC. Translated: CASSDPAQGALPRGETQYF.

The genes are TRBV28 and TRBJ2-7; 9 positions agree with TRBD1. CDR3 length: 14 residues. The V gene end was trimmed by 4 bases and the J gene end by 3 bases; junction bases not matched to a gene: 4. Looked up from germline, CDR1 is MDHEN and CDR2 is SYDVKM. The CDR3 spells CASSWVTGGYEQYF. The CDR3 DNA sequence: TGTGCCAGCAGTTGGGTGACAGGGGGCTACGAGCAGTACTTC.

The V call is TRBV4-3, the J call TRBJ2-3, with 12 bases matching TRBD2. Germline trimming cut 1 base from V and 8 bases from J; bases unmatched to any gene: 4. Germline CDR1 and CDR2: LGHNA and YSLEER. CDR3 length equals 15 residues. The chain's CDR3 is CASSQAASGRVTQYF. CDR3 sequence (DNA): TGCGCCAGCAGCCAAGCGGCTAGCGGGAGGGTTACGCAGTATTTT.

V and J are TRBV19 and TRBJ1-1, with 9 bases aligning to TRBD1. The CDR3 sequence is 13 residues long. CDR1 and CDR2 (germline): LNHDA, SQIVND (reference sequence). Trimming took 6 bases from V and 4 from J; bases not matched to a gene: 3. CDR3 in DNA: TGTGCCAGTAGACAGGGGGCTGTCACTGAAGCTTTCTTT. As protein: CASRQGAVTEAFF.

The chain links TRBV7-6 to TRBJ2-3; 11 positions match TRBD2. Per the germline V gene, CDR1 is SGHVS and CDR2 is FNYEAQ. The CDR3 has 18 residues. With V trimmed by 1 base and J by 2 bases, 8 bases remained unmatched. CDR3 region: CASSLVTSGSLYTDTQYF. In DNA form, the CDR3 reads TGTGCCAGCAGCTTAGTTACTAGCGGGAGCCTATACACAGATACGCAGTATTTT.

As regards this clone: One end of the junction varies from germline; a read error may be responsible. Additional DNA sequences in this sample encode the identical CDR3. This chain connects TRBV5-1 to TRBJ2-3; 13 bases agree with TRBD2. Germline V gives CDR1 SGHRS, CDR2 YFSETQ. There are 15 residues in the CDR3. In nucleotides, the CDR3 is TGTGCCAGCAGCTCCGGACTAGCGGGAGCAGATACGCAGTATTTT. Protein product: CASSSGLAGADTQYF.

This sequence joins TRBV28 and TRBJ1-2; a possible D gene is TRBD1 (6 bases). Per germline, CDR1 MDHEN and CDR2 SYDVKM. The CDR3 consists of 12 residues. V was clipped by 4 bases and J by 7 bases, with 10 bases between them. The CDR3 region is CASSSQGSGYTF. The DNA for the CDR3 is TGTGCCAGCAGTTCACAGGGATCTGGCTACACCTTC.

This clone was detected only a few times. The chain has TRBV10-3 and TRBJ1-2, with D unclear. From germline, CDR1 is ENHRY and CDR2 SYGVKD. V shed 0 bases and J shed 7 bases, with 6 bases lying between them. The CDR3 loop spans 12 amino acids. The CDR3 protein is CAISESRAGYTF. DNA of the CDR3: TGTGCCATCAGTGAGTCGCGCGCTGGCTACACCTTC.

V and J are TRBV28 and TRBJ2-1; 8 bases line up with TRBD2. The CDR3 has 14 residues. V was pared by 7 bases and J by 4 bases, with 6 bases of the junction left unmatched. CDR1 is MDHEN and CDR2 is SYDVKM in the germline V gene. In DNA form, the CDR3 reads TGTGCCAGCACTCGACTAGCGTGTTACAATGAGCAGTTCTTC. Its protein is CASTRLACYNEQFF.

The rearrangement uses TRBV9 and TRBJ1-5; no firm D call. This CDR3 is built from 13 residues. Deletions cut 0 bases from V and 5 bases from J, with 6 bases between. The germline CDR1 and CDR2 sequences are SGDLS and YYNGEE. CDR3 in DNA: TGTGCCAGCAGCGTAGAGCCGGATCAGCCCCAGCATTTT. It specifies CASSVEPDQPQHF.